The present T cell receptor (beta chain) was sequenced within a study of radiation and T cells in renal cell carcinoma. In germline, CDR1 is PRHDT, CDR2 FYEKMQ (reference sequence). CDR3 length: 16 residues. V shed 5 bases, J shed 6 bases, and the junction held 8 bases outside the gene matches. Sample time point: blood 2 weeks post-SBRT. Indicated treatment: 15 Gy SBRT to primary tumor, nephrectomy 4 weeks later. Assay: immunoSEQ multiplex PCR; the TCRdb copy retains only in-frame clones and omits some. The sample carries some 150,000 clones, about nine tenths recorded once. The chain combines TRBV13 with TRBJ2-3, with 13 nucleotides matching TRBD2. Sequenced material: blood, taken from a patient whose treatment included radiotherapy and nephrectomy. This sequence was found in a woman aged 45-59 years with renal cell carcinoma. The CDR3 DNA follows: TGTGCCAGCAGCCCGAGACTAGCGGGGGGAGACGATACGCAGTATTTT. Protein: CASSPRLAGGDDTQYF. The whole variable domain, filled in from reference TRBV13 and TRBJ2-3, reads AAGVIQSPRHLIKEKRETATLKCYPIPRHDTVYWYQQGPGQDPQFLISFYEKMQSDKGSIPDRFSAQQFSDYHSELNMSSLELGDSALYFCASSPRLAGGDDTQYFGPGTRLTVL.